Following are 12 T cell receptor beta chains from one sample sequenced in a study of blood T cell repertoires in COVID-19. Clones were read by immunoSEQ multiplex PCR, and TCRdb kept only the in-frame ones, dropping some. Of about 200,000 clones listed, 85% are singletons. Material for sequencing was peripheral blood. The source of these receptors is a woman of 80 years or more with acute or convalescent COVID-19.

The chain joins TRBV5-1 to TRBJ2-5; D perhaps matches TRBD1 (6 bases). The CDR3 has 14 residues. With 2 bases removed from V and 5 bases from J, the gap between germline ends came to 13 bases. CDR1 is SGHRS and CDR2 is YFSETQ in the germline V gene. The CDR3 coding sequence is TGCGCCAGCAGCTTACAGGGTTTTTGGGAGACCCAGTACTTC. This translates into CASSLQGFWETQYF.

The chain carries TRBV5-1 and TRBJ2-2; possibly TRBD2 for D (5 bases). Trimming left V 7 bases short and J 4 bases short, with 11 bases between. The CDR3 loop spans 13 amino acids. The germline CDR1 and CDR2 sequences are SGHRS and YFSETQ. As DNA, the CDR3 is TGCGCCAGCCGGGAAGTTGGCACCGGGGAGCTGTTTTTT. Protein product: CASREVGTGELFF.

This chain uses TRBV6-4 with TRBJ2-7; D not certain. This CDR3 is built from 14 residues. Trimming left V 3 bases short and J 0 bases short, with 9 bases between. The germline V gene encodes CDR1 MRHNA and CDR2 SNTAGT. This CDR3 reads CASSETAGSYEQYF. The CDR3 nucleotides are TGTGCCAGCAGTGAAACAGCAGGCTCCTACGAGCAGTACTTC.

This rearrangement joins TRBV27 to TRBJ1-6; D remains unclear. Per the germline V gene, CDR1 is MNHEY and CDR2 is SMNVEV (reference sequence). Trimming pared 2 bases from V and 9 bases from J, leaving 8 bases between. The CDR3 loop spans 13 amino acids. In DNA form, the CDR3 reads TGTGCCAGCAGTTTAGATTGGGCTTCACCCCTCCACTTT. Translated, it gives CASSLDWASPLHF.

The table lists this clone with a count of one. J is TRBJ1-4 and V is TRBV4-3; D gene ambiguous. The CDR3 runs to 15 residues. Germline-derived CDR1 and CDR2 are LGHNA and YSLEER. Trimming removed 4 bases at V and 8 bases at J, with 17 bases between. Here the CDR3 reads CASSLRVDRGEKLFF. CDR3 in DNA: TGCGCCAGCAGCCTCCGTGTGGACCGGGGAGAAAAACTGTTTTTT.

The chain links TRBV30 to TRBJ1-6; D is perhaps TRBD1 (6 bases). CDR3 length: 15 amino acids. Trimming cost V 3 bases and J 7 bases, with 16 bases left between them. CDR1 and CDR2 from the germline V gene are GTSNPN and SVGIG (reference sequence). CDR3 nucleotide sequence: TGTGCCTGGAGCGTGCAGGGACAAAGGAATTCACCCCTCCACTTT. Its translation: CAWSVQGQRNSPLHF.

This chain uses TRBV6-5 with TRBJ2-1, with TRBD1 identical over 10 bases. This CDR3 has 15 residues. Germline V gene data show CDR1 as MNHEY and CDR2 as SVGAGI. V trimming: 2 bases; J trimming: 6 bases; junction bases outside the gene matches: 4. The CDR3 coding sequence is TGTGCCAGCAGTTACAGGGACAGGGGTCGCAATGAGCAGTTCTTC. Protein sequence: CASSYRDRGRNEQFF.

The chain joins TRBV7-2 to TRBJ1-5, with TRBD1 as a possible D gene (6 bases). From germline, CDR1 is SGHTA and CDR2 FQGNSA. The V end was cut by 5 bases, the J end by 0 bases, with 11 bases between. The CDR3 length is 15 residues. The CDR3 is CASSQGIFSNQPQHF. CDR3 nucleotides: TGTGCCAGCAGCCAGGGGATATTTAGCAATCAGCCCCAGCATTTT.

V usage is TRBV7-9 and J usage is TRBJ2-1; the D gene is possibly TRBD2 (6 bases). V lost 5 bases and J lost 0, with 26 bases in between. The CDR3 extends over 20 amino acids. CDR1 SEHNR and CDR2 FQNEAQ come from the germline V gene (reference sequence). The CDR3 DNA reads TGTGCCAGCAGCACACGGGACTCCCCAGGGAGAGGTACCTCCTACAATGAGCAGTTCTTC. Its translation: CASSTRDSPGRGTSYNEQFF.

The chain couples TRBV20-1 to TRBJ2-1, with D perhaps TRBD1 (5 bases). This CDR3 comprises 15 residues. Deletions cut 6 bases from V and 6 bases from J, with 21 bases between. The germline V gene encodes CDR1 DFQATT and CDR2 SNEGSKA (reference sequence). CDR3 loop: CSASWGDGLGNEQFF. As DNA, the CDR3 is TGCAGTGCGAGTTGGGGCGACGGGTTAGGCAATGAGCAGTTCTTC.

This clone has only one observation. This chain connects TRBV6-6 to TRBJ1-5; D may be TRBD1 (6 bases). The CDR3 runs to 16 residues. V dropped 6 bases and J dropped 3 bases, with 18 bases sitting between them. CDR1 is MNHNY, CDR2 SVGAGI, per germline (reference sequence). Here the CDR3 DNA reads TGTGCCAGCAGACAGGGACGCCGAGGCGACAATCAGCCCCAGCATTTT. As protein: CASRQGRRGDNQPQHF.

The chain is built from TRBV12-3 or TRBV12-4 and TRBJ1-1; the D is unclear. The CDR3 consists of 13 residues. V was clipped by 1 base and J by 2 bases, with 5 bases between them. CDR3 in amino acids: CASSLGSNTEAFF. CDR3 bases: TGTGCCAGCAGTTTAGGGAGTAACACTGAAGCTTTCTTT.